This T cell receptor beta chain was captured in a study of blood T cell repertoires in COVID-19. Across the whole study: T cells, B-cell-depleted T cells, or PBMCs supplied cDNA or gDNA.

In the study's own analysis: From reference gene primer amplification, estimates of nucleated cell counts were derived. Method: immunoSEQ multiplex PCR; TCRdb's copy keeps in-frame clones and lacks some. The V and J calls and clone size were taken over from that table, and D and trimming were inferred from the DNA. The data hold around 56,000 clones, with 70% to 90% observed a single time. Sequenced material: peripheral blood. The TCR sequence derives from a man aged 60 to 75 with active or convalescent COVID-19.

CDR3 region: CASTRTVQETQYF. The CDR3 nucleotides read TGTGCCAGCACCAGGACAGTTCAAGAGACCCAGTACTTC. V usage is TRBV11-2 and J usage is TRBJ2-5; weak D call: TRBD1 (6 bases). The germline V and J ends were trimmed by 7 bases and 2 bases, with 11 bases remaining between them. This CDR3 contains 13 residues. From germline, CDR1 is SGHAT and CDR2 FQNNGV. Full variable domain (outside the CDR3, taken from reference TRBV11-2 and TRBJ2-5): EAGVAQSPRYKIIEKRQSVAFWCNPISGHATLYWYQQILGQGPKLLIQFQNNGVVDDSQLPKDRFSAERLKGVDSTLKIQPAKLEDSAVYLCASTRTVQETQYFGPGTRLLVL.